This is a list of T cell receptor beta chains from one sample in a study of T-cell reconstitution after alpha-beta-depleted transplantation in children. TCRdb re-derived calls from the PCR reads in MiXCR, one entry per CDR3 protein. Among over 550,000 distinct CDR3 sequences, over 9.5% were seen once, and the ten largest hold roughly 4%. The source was PBMCs from the stem cell graft donor, collected from the stem cell graft. These receptor sequences come from a human donor who donated a stem cell graft to a child with acute myeloid leukemia. Each CDR3 is given with its conserved first and last residue.

j_call,cdr3_length,v_call,cdr3_aa
TRBJ2-7,15,TRBV7-2,CASSRSTVSSYEQYF
TRBJ2-2,19,TRBV6-2/TRBV6-3,CASSFWTDGLPKEGGELFF
TRBJ1-6,14,TRBV20-1,CSARGSAVNSPLHF
TRBJ2-7,12,TRBV28,CASSSPPGEQYF
TRBJ2-6,16,TRBV5-6,CASSLVARAGANVLTF
TRBJ2-7,17,TRBV6-2/TRBV6-3,CASSYGRLAGDSYEQYF
TRBJ1-2,15,TRBV28,CASSLLDRSYYGYTF
TRBJ1-6,14,TRBV29-1,CSVKESSYNSPLHF
TRBJ2-7,14,TRBV29-1,CSVEAQGGRYEQYF
TRBJ2-7,12,TRBV6-6,CASSRLDYEQYF
TRBJ2-5,15,TRBV5-1,CASSLSGMVQETQYF
TRBJ2-7,14,TRBV20-1,CSARDKGGLGEQYF
TRBJ2-1,17,TRBV4-3,CASSQDVGSGAYNEQFF
TRBJ2-7,15,TRBV7-2,CASSLNVGLGYEQYF
TRBJ2-7,15,TRBV18,CASSPSGRGSYEQYF
TRBJ1-2,15,TRBV7-9,CASSLDRGANYGYTF
TRBJ1-1,15,TRBV3-1,CASSQTGRQTTEAFF
TRBJ1-1,15,TRBV4-3,CASSSRRGQTTEAFF
TRBJ2-1,15,TRBV7-9,CASRGSVDVYNEQFF
TRBJ2-1,14,TRBV20-1,CSASGTGVNNEQFF
TRBJ2-5,13,TRBV20-1,CSAPTGGGKTQYF
TRBJ2-1,15,TRBV12-3/TRBV12-4,CASSLPGPKGNEQFF
TRBJ2-1,15,TRBV2,CASSEGGRAFNEQFF
TRBJ1-3,17,TRBV4-1,CASSHFFGQDSGNTIYF
TRBJ2-3,21,TRBV28,CASKGLVFRESIDSSTDTQYF
TRBJ2-6,15,TRBV4-2,CASSQEVSGANVLTF
TRBJ2-2,14,TRBV29-1,CSVSRGLNTGELFF
TRBJ2-3,12,TRBV12-3/TRBV12-4,CASSGHTDTQYF
TRBJ2-3,15,TRBV6-5,CASSILAGVVDTQYF
TRBJ2-3,12,TRBV10-3,CAISADSDTQYF
TRBJ2-7,16,TRBV4-3,CASSQDRASGSYEQYF
TRBJ2-2,15,TRBV6-5,CASSYGRELTGELFF
TRBJ2-7,14,TRBV9,CASSPGGRTYEQYF
TRBJ2-5,14,TRBV18,CASSPIGGQETQYF
TRBJ2-5,15,TRBV7-9,CASSPDRDRGKTQYF
TRBJ1-5,14,TRBV29-1,CSVADTNSNQPQHF
TRBJ2-2,14,TRBV20-1,CSASRLAGTGELFF
TRBJ2-7,13,TRBV7-9,CASSLGTVYEQYF
TRBJ1-5,15,TRBV9,CASSVGWGGDQPQHF
TRBJ2-1,21,TRBV20-1,CCARGRSSGRTPTASYNEQFF
TRBJ2-2,15,TRBV6-2/TRBV6-3,CASSSPGRPTGELFF
TRBJ2-1,13,TRBV4-3,CASSQGRGHEQFF
TRBJ1-1,14,TRBV5-1,CASSLESVNTEAFF
TRBJ2-7,16,TRBV27,CASSLVAFGQAYEQYF
TRBJ2-5,15,TRBV7-7,CASSLGLAGRETQYF
TRBJ2-3,17,TRBV12-3/TRBV12-4,CASSFLPGELATDTQYF
TRBJ1-1,13,TRBV7-2,CASNLIRNTEAFF
TRBJ2-4,14,TRBV29-1,CSVYVVEPENIQYF
TRBJ2-7,15,TRBV20-1,CSARGFDRGTYEQYF
TRBJ2-1,14,TRBV20-1,CSTSLAGGRNEQFF